Each of the 8 T cell receptor beta chains below was sequenced from the same sample in a study of T cell responses to AZD1222 COVID-19 vaccine. Data came from immunoSEQ multiplex PCR; TCRdb stores just in-frame clones and leaves some out. The table includes more than 150,000 clones, more than 80% detected once. This material consisted of peripheral blood, taken on day 0 of AZD1222 vaccination. The receptors originated from an adult in good health.

This chain connects TRBV12-3 or TRBV12-4 to TRBJ2-2; no definite D call. There are 13 residues in the CDR3. Deletions cut 7 bases from V and 4 bases from J, with 10 bases between. In DNA form, the CDR3 reads TGTGCCAGCACCCTGACTGTCACCGGGGAGCTGTTTTTT. Its protein is CASTLTVTGELFF.

The rearrangement uses TRBV3-1 (or the pseudogene TRBV3-2) and TRBJ1-2; D is uncertain. The CDR3 has 15 residues. V was pared by 1 base and J by 0 bases, with 9 bases between. Looked up from germline, CDR1 is LGHDT and CDR2 is YNNKEL (reference sequence). This chain's CDR3 is CASSQGAGTNYGYTF. CDR3 nucleotide sequence: TGTGCCAGCAGCCAAGGGGCAGGTACTAACTATGGCTACACCTTC.

The chain couples TRBV19 to TRBJ1-4; D gene unclear. The CDR3 is made up of 13 amino acids. Germline V CDR1 and CDR2: LNHDA, SQIVND (reference sequence). Trimming removed 3 bases at V and 7 bases at J, with 9 bases between. The CDR3 coding sequence is TGTGCCAGTAGTATTCGGCCTTTTGAAAAACTGTTTTTT. Its protein product is CASSIRPFEKLFF.

V gene TRBV20-1 combines with J gene TRBJ1-5; a weak D match, TRBD1 (5 bases). This CDR3 has 16 residues. V dropped 3 bases and J dropped 0 bases, with 15 bases sitting between them. Germline V gives CDR1 DFQATT, CDR2 SNEGSKA (reference sequence). CDR3 sequence: CSASGARTNSNQPQHF. CDR3 sequence (DNA): TGCAGTGCTAGTGGGGCCCGGACTAATAGCAATCAGCCCCAGCATTTT.

The rearrangement joins TRBV4-2 to TRBJ2-7; weak D call: TRBD1 (5 bases). The CDR3 covers 15 residues. CDR1 is LGHNA and CDR2 is YNFKEQ in the germline V gene. V gave up 0 bases and J gave up 7 bases, with 16 bases separating them. The CDR3 protein is CASSQDMQGREEQYF. CDR3 coding DNA: TGTGCCAGCAGCCAAGACATGCAGGGCAGAGAAGAGCAGTACTTC.

This clone occurred once. The chain employs TRBV6-5 and TRBJ1-5; the D gene is possibly TRBD1 (5 bases). Between the trimmed V and J ends, which lost 6 bases and 3 bases, there was a span of 9 bases. Germline V gene sequence: CDR1 MNHEY, CDR2 SVGAGI. This CDR3 has 13 amino acids. DNA of the CDR3: TGTGCCAGCAGCGCAGGGAACAATCAGCCCCAGCATTTT. It translates to CASSAGNNQPQHF.

The J gene is TRBJ2-7, the V gene TRBV28; 7 bases line up with TRBD1. V shed 5 bases and J 0 bases; nucleotides not matched to a gene: 7. The CDR3 runs 15 residues. Germline V gene lookup returns CDR1 MDHEN and CDR2 SYDVKM. The CDR3 sequence is CASSTTGADSYEQYF. The DNA for the CDR3 is TGTGCCAGCAGTACCACAGGGGCGGACTCCTACGAGCAGTACTTC.

This chain links TRBV7-6 with TRBJ1-2, with 7 bases aligning to TRBD1. The CDR3 extends over 14 amino acids. V was pared by 5 bases and J by 3 bases, with 6 bases of the junction left unmatched. Germline CDR1 is SGHVS and CDR2 is FNYEAQ. The CDR3 sequence is CASSPLDRDYGYTF. The CDR3 DNA reads as TGTGCCAGCAGCCCGCTAGACAGGGACTATGGCTACACCTTC. Together with reference TRBV7-6 and TRBJ1-2, the CDR3 gives the full variable domain: GAGVSQSPRYKVTKRGQDVALRCDPISGHVSLYWYRQALGQGPEFLTYFNYEAQQDKSGLPNDRFSAERPEGSISTLTIQRTEQRDSAMYRCASSPLDRDYGYTFGSGTRLTVV.